This T cell receptor (beta chain) came from a study of CXCR3-negative and CXCR3-positive naive CD8 T cells. The CDR3 is made up of 14 amino acids. Looked up from germline, CDR1 is MNHEY and CDR2 is SVGEGT. Study observations and caveats: CXCR3-positive naive cells carried more hydrophobic TRB CDR3s than CXCR3-negative ones.

Regarding this clonotype: As yet, its antigen is unknown.

Via 5' RACE with UMI labels, TRB cDNA libraries were prepared. TCRdb reprocessed the 5' RACE reads, keeping one entry per CDR3 protein, no DNA. Its table lists tens of thousands of distinct CDR3 sequences. Input material: naive CXCR3- CD8+ T cells from blood. The subset: CD45RO-CCR7+CD27+CD95- naive CD8+ T cells lacking CXCR3 (TNR3-). The sequence was obtained from a human donor in good health. Some clones in this sample may be carry-over from other donors' samples. The chain employs TRBV6-2 or TRBV6-3 and TRBJ2-1; the TCRdb D gene call, TRBD1, has no DNA to confirm it. CDR3 region: CASSLGAGRNEQFF.